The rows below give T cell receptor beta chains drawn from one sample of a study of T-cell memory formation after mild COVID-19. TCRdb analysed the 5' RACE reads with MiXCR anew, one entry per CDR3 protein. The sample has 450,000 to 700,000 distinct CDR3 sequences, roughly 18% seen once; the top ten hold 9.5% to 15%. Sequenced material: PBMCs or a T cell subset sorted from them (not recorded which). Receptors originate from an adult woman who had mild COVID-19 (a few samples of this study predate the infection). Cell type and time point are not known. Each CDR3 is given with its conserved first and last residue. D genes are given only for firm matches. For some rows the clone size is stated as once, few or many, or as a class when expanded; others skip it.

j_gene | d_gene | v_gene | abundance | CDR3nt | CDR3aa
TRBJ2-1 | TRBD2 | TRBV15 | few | TGTGCCACCAGCAGAGCATATGCGGCGTGGTCTAGCGGGGACAATGAGCAGTTCTTC | CATSRAYAAWSSGDNEQFF
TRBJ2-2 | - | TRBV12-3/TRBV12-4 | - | TGTGCCAGCAGTTTTGTCCTTGGGGTTTTTTGGGGGCCTGGGGAGCTGTTTTTT | CASSFVLGVFWGPGELFF
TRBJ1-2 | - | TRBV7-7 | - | TGTGCCAGCAGCTTAGGAAAGGATCGGTCAGGGAACTATGGCTACACCTTC | CASSLGKDRSGNYGYTF
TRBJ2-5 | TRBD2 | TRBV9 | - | TGTGCCAGCAGCGTAGCGGGGACTAGCGGGAGAAAGACCCAGTACTTC | CASSVAGTSGRKTQYF
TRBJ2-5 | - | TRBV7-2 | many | TGTGCCAGCAGCTTAAACCCGAAGGGGGGGAGGCAGACCCAGTACTTC | CASSLNPKGGRQTQYF
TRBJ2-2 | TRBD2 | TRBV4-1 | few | TGCGCCAGCAGCCCTTTAGCGGGGGTTCACACCGGGGAGCTGTTTTTT | CASSPLAGVHTGELFF
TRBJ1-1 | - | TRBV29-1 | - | TGCAGCGTTGCAAAGGGCACGAACACTGAAGCTTTCTTT | CSVAKGTNTEAFF
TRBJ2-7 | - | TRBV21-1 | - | TGTGCCAGCAGCAAAGACCTGGACAGCCACTACGAGCAGTACTTC | CASSKDLDSHYEQYF
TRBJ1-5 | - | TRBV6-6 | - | TGTGCCAGCAGACCCACAGATTATAGCAATCAGCCCCAGCATTTT | CASRPTDYSNQPQHF
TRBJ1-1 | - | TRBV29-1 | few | TGCAGCGTAGACATACAGAACACTGAAGCTTTCTTT | CSVDIQNTEAFF
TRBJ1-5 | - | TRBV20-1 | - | TGCAGTGCTAGAGATAGGAGCAATCAGCCCCAGCATTTT | CSARDRSNQPQHF
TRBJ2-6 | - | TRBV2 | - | TGTGCCAGCAGCCTAAGGACCCCCCGTGCTGCTGGGGCCAACGTCCTGACTTTC | CASSLRTPRAAGANVLTF
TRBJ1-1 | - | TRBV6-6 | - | TGTGCCAGCAGCTCCCCTGGCGGGGCTGAAGCTTTCTTT | CASSSPGGAEAFF
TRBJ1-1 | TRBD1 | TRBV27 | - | TGTGCCAGCAGCGACGGACAGGGGATCACTGAAGCTTTCTTT | CASSDGQGITEAFF
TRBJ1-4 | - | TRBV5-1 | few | TGCGCCAGCAGCTTGCAGGGGATTAATGAAAAACTGTTTTTT | CASSLQGINEKLFF
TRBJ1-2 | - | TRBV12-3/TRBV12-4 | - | TGTGCCAGCAGTTTCGGTGCAGGAGTGAACTATGGCTACACCTTC | CASSFGAGVNYGYTF
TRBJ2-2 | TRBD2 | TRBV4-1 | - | TGCGCCAGCAGCCCAAGGGGGAACGGGGGGGCTGGTACCGGGGAGCTGTTTTTT | CASSPRGNGGAGTGELFF
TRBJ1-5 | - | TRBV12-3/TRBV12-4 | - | TGTGCCAGCTCCCCTGAAGTAGCAGGGGTAAATCAGCCCCAGCATTTT | CASSPEVAGVNQPQHF
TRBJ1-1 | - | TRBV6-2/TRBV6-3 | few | TGTGCCAGCAGTTCGGGAGGGACCTACACTGAAGCTTTCTTT | CASSSGGTYTEAFF
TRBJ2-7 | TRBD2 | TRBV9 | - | TGTGCCAGCAGCGTGCCGCGGGGCGGGAGAGTAACCTACGAGCAGTACTTC | CASSVPRGGRVTYEQYF
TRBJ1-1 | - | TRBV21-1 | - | TGTGCCAGCAGCAAAGTGAGACAGATGAACACTGAAGCTTTCTTT | CASSKVRQMNTEAFF
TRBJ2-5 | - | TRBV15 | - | TGTGCCACCAGCAGACGATGGGGGCAGGAGACCCAGTACTTC | CATSRRWGQETQYF
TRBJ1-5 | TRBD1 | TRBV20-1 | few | TGCAGTGCTAGAGTTGGGTCAGGGGGAAGTCAGCCCCAGCATTTT | CSARVGSGGSQPQHF
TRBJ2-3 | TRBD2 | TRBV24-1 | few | TGTGCCACCAGTGAGTTGCGGGGGGGCACAGATACGCAGTATTTT | CATSELRGGTDTQYF
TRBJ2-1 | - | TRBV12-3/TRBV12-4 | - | TGTGCCAGCAGTTCCCACGGGACGCCGTACAATGAGCAGTTCTTC | CASSSHGTPYNEQFF
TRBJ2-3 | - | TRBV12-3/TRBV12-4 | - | TGTGCCAGCAGTTTTGGCGGAATCACAGATACGCAGTATTTT | CASSFGGITDTQYF
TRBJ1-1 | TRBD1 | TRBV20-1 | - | TGCAGTGCTTCCCCGGGACAGGTGGTTCACACTGAAGCTTTCTTT | CSASPGQVVHTEAFF
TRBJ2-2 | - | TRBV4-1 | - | TGCGCCAGCAGCCAAGCTTTAACGGTCACCGGGGAGCTGTTTTTT | CASSQALTVTGELFF
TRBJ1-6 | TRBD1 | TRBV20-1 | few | TGCAGTGCTAGAGTGGGGACAGGAGGCTCACCCCTCCACTTT | CSARVGTGGSPLHF
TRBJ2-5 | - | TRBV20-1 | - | TGCAGTGCTAGAGATCTGGGTGCGGTCCAAGAGACCCAGTACTTC | CSARDLGAVQETQYF
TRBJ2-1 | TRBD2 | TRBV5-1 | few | TGCGCCAGCAGCCCTACTAGCGGGAGTTTCGGTGAGCAGTTCTTC | CASSPTSGSFGEQFF
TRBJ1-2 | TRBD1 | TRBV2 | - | TGTGCCAGCATCCAGGACAGGTCCGGGGATGGCTACACCTTC | CASIQDRSGDGYTF
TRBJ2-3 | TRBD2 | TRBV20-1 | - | TGCAGTTCCTCGGGGACTAGCGGGGGAGGGGATACGCAGTATTTT | CSSSGTSGGGDTQYF
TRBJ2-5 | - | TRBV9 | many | TGTGCCAGCAGCGCCACCAGCGGCCAAGAGACCCAGTACTTC | CASSATSGQETQYF
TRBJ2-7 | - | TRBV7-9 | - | TGTGCCAGCAGCTACCGAGGACAGGAGCAGTACTTC | CASSYRGQEQYF
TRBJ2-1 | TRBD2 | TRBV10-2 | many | TGCGCCAGCGGAACTAGCGGGGCCAACAATGAGCAGTTCTTC | CASGTSGANNEQFF
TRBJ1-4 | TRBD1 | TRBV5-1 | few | TGCGCCAGCAGTTCCGGACAGGGTGGTGAAAAACTGTTTTTT | CASSSGQGGEKLFF
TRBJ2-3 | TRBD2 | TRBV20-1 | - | TGCAGTGAAAGCGGGAGGGCCGGCACAGATACGCAGTATTTT | CSESGRAGTDTQYF
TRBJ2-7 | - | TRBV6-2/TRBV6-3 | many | TGTGCCAGCCTTCCGGGACTTATGAGCCGAAGAGCCTACGAGCAGTACTTC | CASLPGLMSRRAYEQYF
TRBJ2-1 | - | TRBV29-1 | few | TGCAGCGTTGAAGACTCTAGGGCATACAATGAGCAGTTCTTC | CSVEDSRAYNEQFF
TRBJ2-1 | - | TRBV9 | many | TGTGCCAGCAGCCCCGGATCTGAGCAGTTCTTC | CASSPGSEQFF
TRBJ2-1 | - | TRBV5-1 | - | TGCGCCAGCAGCTTGGGGGCAGGACGAAGCTCCTACAATGAGCAGTTCTTC | CASSLGAGRSSYNEQFF